This T cell receptor (beta chain) was profiled in a study of OX40 agonist ivuxolimab in advanced cancers. About the study as a whole: Ivuxolimab was an agonistic, fully human IgG2 monoclonal antibody directed against OX40 (CD134), a costimulatory receptor. Intravenous ivuxolimab was administered to patients every 2 weeks at six dose levels: 0.01, 0.1, 0.3, 1.5, 3 and 10 mg/kg. Among the approximately 50 dose-escalation patients, 19 had hepatocellular carcinoma, some 15 melanoma, 9 renal cell carcinoma and 9 head and neck cancer. A male proportion of 82.7% and a mean age of 60 years, ranging from 23 to 79, were recorded for the dose-escalation cohort. Patients were allowed to have had prior anti-PD-1, anti-PD-L1 or anti-CTLA-4 therapy, and 30% to 40% of the dose-escalation patients had previously received checkpoint inhibitors. Partial responses occurred in three dose-escalation patients, of whom one had hepatocellular carcinoma and two had cutaneous melanoma. The purpose of peripheral TCRbeta sequencing was to test whether ivuxolimab changed TCR sequence diversity and led to clonal T-cell expansion. The paper reports the monotherapy dose-escalation portion (N ≈ 52 patients) of the phase I ivuxolimab trial.

Comments on this clone: The antigen this receptor binds is unknown. Base qualities are not recorded, but no much larger clone differs from it by a single base.

What the work shows at the level of the full study, not this receptor alone: At doses of 0.1 to 3.0 mg/kg, clonal expansion of both CD4+ and CD8+ T cells in blood was seen between baseline and week 6. On average, CD8+ T cells showed more expanded clones than CD4+ T cells after ivuxolimab. Low levels of normalized T-cell clonal expansion were also seen in some patients who did not respond. The antigen specificity of the clonally expanded peripheral T cells was not determined. In partial responders in the 0.1-3.0 mg/kg groups, normalized peripheral clonal expansion was found to be among the lowest, especially among CD8+ T cells.

Patients with autoimmune disease history or receiving systemic immunosuppression were excluded from the trial. Peripheral blood for TCR sequencing was drawn from every dose cohort at baseline, at cycle 4 day 1 and at cycle 7 day 1. The samples were taken from a phase I, first-in-human, multicenter, open-label dose-escalation trial of ivuxolimab. Adults with locally advanced or metastatic melanoma, renal cell carcinoma, hepatocellular carcinoma or head and neck squamous cell carcinoma were enrolled in the trial. Before TCR sequencing, CD4+ T cells and CD8+ T cells from peripheral blood were sorted into separate populations. To sequence the TCRbeta CDR3 region, genomic DNA was isolated from the sorted cells. TCRbeta CDR3 regions were sequenced using the immunoSEQ Assay. TCRdb carries this immuneACCESS record with in-frame sequences only. Its versions omit some clonotypes, under half of them owing to an unresolved V gene in the studies checked, with the rest unexplained. The sample table lists around 39,000 clones, about 81% of them with a count of one. The ten most abundant clones make up 22% of the sample.

The CDR3 numbers 16 residues from cysteine through phenylalanine. The sequence is cut down to CDR3 DNA, 48 bases in frame from base 1. V lost 3 bases and J lost 2 bases, and the count of bases not matched to a germline gene is 5. CDR1 is given as SGHTA and CDR2 as FQGTGA, both from the germline V gene. The sample was CD4+ or CD8+ T cells sorted from blood, taken in a trial of the OX40 agonist ivuxolimab. This sequence was found in an adult with an advanced solid tumor such as melanoma, head and neck, liver or kidney cancer. The receptor chain draws on TRBV7-3 and TRBJ2-1; 9 junctional bases match TRBD2. The nucleotides read TGTGCCAGCAGCTTCTCTAGCGGGACCACCTACAATGAGCAGTTCTTC. Its amino acids are CASSFSSGTTYNEQFF.